This TCR beta chain was identified in a study of blood T cell repertoires in COVID-19. Study at large: Acute-phase and convalescent COVID-19 samples originated in the United States, Italy and Spain. The cDNA or gDNA used as material had been derived from T cells, B-cell-depleted T cells, or PBMCs.

The CDR3 spans 17 residues. The V and J ends lost 0 bases and 7 bases, in that order; junction bases with no gene match: 10. Germline assignment: CDR1 SGHNT and CDR2 YENEEA. Per the study methods: Estimates of nucleated cell counts were drawn from the amplification of reference gene primers. Sequencing was performed with immunoSEQ multiplex PCR; in TCRdb, only in-frame clones are kept and a portion is missing. V, J and clone size are taken as reported in that table, and D and trimming were inferred from the DNA itself. The sample gives about 220,000 clones, approximately 86% of which show up once; about 10% is in the top ten.

The source is a woman in her forties or fifties with COVID-19, enrolled during active disease. The chain is built from TRBV11-3 and TRBJ2-7; 12 nucleotides align to TRBD1. Sequences were obtained from peripheral blood. In nucleotides, the CDR3 is TGTGCCAGCAGCTTAGAAAGCGGGACAGGGGGCAACGGGGAGCAGTACTTC. Its translation: CASSLESGTGGNGEQYF.